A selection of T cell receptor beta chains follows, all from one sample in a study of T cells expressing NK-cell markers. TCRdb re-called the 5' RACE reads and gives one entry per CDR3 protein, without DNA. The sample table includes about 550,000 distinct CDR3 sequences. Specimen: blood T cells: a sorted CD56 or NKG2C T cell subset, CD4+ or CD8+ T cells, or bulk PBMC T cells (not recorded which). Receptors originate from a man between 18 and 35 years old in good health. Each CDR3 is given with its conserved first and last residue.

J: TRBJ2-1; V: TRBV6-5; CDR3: CASTPGGGNEQFF
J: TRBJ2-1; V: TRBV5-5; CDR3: CASSLDFWGYNEQFF
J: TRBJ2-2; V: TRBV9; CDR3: CASSAGSGPNTGELFF
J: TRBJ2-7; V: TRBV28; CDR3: CASSPIAGVGEQYF
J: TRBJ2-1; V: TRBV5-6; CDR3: CASVRQGQPLHKQFF
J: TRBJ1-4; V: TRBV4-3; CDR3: CASSQDSPGGEKLFF
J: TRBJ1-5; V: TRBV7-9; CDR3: CASSFGDGSNQPQHF
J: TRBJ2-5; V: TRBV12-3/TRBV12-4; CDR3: CASHPGLAVETQYF
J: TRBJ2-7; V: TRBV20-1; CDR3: CSARGENEQYF
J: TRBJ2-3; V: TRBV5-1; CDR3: CASSLETSGRTTDTQYF
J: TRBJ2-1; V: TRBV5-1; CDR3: CASSPVGGTSVNNEQFF
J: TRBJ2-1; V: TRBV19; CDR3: CASSIYGAGEQFF
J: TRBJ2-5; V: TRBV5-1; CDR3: CASSIVDDPNGTQYF
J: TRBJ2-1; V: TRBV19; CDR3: CASGDRGYEQFF
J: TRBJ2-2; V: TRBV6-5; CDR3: CASGSSQGVPGELFF
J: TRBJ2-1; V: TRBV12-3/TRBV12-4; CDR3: CASSSPRRDNEQFF
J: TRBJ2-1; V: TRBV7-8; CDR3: CASSPPLRLASNEQFF
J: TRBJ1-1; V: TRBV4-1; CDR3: CASSPGQGGYNTEAFF
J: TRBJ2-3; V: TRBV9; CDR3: CASSPRTSRGTDTQYF
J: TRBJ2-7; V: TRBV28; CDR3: CASSSGAASSYEQYF
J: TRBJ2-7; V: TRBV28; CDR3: CASSLLGPGEQYF
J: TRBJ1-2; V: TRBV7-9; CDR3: CASSLTTGNYGYTF
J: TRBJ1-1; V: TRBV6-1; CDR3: CASSQTGRLLNTEAFF